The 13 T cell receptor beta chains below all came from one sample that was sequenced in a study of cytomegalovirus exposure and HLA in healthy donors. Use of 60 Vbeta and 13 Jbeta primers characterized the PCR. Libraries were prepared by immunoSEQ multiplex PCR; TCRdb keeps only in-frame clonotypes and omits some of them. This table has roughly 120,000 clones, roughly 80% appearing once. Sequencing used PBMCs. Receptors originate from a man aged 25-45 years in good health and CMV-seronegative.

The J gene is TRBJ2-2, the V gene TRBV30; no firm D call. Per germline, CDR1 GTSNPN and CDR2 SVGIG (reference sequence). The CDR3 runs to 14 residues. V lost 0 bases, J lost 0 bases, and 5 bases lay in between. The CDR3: CAWSVRANTGELFF. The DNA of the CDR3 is TGTGCCTGGAGTGTACGGGCGAACACCGGGGAGCTGTTTTTT.

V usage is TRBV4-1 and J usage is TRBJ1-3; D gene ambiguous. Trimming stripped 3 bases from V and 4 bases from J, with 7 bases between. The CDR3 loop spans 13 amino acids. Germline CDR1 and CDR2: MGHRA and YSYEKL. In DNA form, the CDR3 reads TGCGCCAGCAGCCAGACTGAAGGAAACACCATATATTTT. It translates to CASSQTEGNTIYF.

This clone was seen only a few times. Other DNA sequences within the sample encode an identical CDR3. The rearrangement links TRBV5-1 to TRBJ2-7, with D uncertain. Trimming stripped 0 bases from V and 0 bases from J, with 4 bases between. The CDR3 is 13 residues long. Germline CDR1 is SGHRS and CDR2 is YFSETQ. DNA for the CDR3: TGCGCCAGCAGCTTGGGTAGCTCCTACGAGCAGTACTTC. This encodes CASSLGSSYEQYF.

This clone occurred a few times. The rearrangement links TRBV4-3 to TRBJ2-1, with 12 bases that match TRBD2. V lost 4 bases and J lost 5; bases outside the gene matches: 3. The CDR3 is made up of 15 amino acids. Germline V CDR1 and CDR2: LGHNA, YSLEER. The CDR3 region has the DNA TGCGCCAGCAGCCCCTGGACTAGCGGGAACAATGAGCAGTTCTTC. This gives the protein CASSPWTSGNNEQFF.

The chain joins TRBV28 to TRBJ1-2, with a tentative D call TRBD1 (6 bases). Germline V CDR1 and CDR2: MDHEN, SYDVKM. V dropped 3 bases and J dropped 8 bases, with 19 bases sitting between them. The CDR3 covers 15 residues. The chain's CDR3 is CASSFGRGRPGGYTF. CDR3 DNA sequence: TGTGCCAGCAGTTTCGGGCGGGGGCGTCCTGGCGGCTACACCTTC.

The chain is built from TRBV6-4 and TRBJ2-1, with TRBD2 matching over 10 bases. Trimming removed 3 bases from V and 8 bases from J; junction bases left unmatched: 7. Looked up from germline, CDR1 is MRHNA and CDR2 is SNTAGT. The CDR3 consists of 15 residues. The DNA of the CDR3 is TGTGCCAGCAGTGAAGCTAGCGGGAGTCTGGATGAGCAGTTCTTC. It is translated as CASSEASGSLDEQFF.

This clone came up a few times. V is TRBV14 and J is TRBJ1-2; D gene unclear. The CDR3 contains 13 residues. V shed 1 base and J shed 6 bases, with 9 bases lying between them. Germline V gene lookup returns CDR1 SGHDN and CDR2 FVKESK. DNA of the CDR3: TGTGCCAGCAGCCAAGGATATCCGGATGGCTACACCTTC. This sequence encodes CASSQGYPDGYTF.

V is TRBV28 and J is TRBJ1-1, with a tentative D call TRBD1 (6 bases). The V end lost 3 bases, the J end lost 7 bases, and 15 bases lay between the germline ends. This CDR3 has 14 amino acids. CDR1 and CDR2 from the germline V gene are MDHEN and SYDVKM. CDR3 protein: CASSFPDRYYEAFF. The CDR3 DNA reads TGTGCCAGCAGTTTTCCCGACAGGTATTATGAAGCTTTCTTT. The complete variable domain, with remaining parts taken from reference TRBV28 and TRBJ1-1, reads DVKVTQSSRYLVKRTGEKVFLECVQDMDHENMFWYRQDPGLGLRLIYFSYDVKMKEKGDIPEGYSVSREKKERFSLILESASTNQTSMYLCASSFPDRYYEAFFGQGTRLTVV.

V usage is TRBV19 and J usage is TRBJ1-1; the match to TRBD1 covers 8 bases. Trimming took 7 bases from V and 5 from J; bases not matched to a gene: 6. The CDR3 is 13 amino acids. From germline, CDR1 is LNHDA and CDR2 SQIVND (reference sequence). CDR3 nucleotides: TGTGCCAGTACAGACAGGGGTCGGACTGAAGCTTTCTTT. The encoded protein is CASTDRGRTEAFF.

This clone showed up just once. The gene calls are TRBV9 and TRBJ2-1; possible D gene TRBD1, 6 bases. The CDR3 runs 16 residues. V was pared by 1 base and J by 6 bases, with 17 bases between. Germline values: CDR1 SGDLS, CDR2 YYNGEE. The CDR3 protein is CASSVHRTELSNEQFF. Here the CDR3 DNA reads TGTGCCAGCAGCGTACATAGGACAGAACTCTCCAATGAGCAGTTCTTC. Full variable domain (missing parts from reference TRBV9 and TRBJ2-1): DSGVTQTPKHLITATGQRVTLRCSPRSGDLSVYWYQQSLDQGLQFLIQYYNGEERAKGNILERFSAQQFPDLHSELNLSSLELGDSALYFCASSVHRTELSNEQFFGPGTRLTVL.

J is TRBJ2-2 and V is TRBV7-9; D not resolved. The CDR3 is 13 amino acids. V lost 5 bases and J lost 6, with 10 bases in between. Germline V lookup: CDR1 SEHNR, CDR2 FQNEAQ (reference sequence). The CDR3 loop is CASSPSVSGELFF. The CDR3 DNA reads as TGTGCCAGCAGCCCGTCTGTGTCCGGGGAGCTGTTTTTT.

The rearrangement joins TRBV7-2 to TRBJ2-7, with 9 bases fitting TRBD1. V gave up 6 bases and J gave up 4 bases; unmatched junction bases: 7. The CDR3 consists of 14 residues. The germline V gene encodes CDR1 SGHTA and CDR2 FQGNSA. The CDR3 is CASRLGQGSYEQYF. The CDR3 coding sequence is TGTGCCAGCAGACTCGGACAGGGGAGTTACGAGCAGTACTTC.

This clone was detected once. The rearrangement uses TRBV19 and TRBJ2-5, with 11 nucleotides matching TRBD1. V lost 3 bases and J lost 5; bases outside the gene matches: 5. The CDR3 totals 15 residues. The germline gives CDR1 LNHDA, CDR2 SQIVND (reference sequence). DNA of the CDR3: TGTGCCAGTAGTATGGGGGACAGGGGGGTTGAGACCCAGTACTTC. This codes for CASSMGDRGVETQYF.